The 14 T cell receptor beta chains below were found in one sample sequenced in a study of blood T cell repertoires in COVID-19. Assay used: immunoSEQ multiplex PCR; TCRdb lists only in-frame clones, some missing. This table has fewer than 350,000 clones, around 81% appearing once. The sequenced sample was peripheral blood. These receptors were collected from a woman aged 45-65 years with active or convalescent COVID-19.

The chain is built from TRBV19 and TRBJ1-1; 8 bases line up with TRBD1. CDR3 length: 14 residues. Germline loops: CDR1 LNHDA, CDR2 SQIVND (reference sequence). The junction had 4 bases not matched to a gene; V was cut back by 3 bases and J by 4 bases. Here the CDR3 reads CASSIRTGSTEAFF. The CDR3 bases are TGTGCCAGTAGTATTAGGACAGGGTCCACTGAAGCTTTCTTT.

A word on this clone: An end of the junction differs from the germline gene, which may be a read error. The sample holds other DNA sequences that translate to the same CDR3. The V and J genes are TRBV9 and TRBJ1-6; no firm D call. The CDR3 is made up of 16 amino acids. Germline lookup yields CDR1 SGDLS and CDR2 YYNGEE. The CDR3 sequence is CASSVGTSSYNSPLHF. The CDR3 DNA is TGTGCCAGCAGCGTAGGAACGAGCTCCTATAATTCACCTCTCCACTTT.

The sample holds one count of this clone. The V call is TRBV2, the J call TRBJ2-1; TRBD2 agrees at 7 bases. The CDR3 loop spans 15 amino acids. The germline CDR1 and CDR2 sequences are SNHLY and FYNNEI. Trimming cost V 4 bases and J 2 bases; bases outside gene matches: 5. The CDR3 DNA reads as TGTGCCAGCAGTGGCGAGCGGGGTACCTACAATGAGCAGTTCTTC. This codes for CASSGERGTYNEQFF.

The genes are TRBV10-3 and TRBJ1-1; TRBD1 might be the D (6 bases). Germline V gene data show CDR1 as ENHRY and CDR2 as SYGVKD. The V gene lost 6 bases and the J gene lost 1 base, with 9 bases spanning the gap. This CDR3 region has 13 residues. The CDR3 region has the DNA TGTGCCATCAGAAAAGGGGGGAACACTGAAGCTTTCTTT. This translates into CAIRKGGNTEAFF.

This CDR3 is CASVGDGYEQYF. Here the CDR3 DNA reads TGTGCCAGCGTAGGGGATGGGTACGAGCAGTACTTC. This rearrangement joins TRBV3-1 (or the pseudogene TRBV3-2) to TRBJ2-7; perhaps TRBD1 as D (5 bases). Trimming took 8 bases from V and 4 from J, leaving 12 bases between them. In germline, CDR1 is LGHDT, CDR2 YNNKEL (reference sequence). CDR3 length: 12 amino acids.

The gene calls are TRBV25-1 and TRBJ2-1, with TRBD2 matching 7 bases. Unmatched junction bases numbered 5, after V lost 2 bases and J lost 1 base. This CDR3 region has 16 residues. Germline values: CDR1 MGHDK, CDR2 SYGVNS. This chain's CDR3 is CASSETGRGSYNEQFF. The CDR3 coding sequence is TGTGCCAGCAGTGAAACCGGGCGGGGGTCCTACAATGAGCAGTTCTTC.

The V gene is TRBV11-1, the J gene TRBJ2-7; 8 bases are shared with TRBD1. The J segment lost 2 bases and the V segment lost 5 bases, leaving 8 bases of the junction unmatched. CDR3 length: 15 residues. Germline CDR1 and CDR2: SGHAT and FQDESV (reference sequence). The CDR3 DNA reads as TGTGCCAGCAGCGTATCCGGGACAGGACCCTACGAGCAGTACTTC. Translated: CASSVSGTGPYEQYF.

The chain links TRBV10-2 to TRBJ2-7; D is undetermined. Trimming took off 3 bases at V and 5 bases at J, with 11 bases between the two ends. CDR1 is WSHSY, CDR2 SAAADI, per germline. The CDR3 runs to 13 residues. DNA of the CDR3: TGCGCCAGCAGTGAAAACACCCGGGACGAGCAGTACTTC. This sequence encodes CASSENTRDEQYF.

This clone occurred a few times. The chain is built from TRBV30 and TRBJ2-1; 8 positions match TRBD2. J was trimmed by 9 bases and V by 2 bases; bases with no gene match: 9. Per germline, CDR1 GTSNPN and CDR2 SVGIG (reference sequence). The CDR3 contains 14 residues. CDR3 sequence: CAWSTSGLRPEQFF. CDR3 sequence (DNA): TGTGCCTGGAGTACTAGCGGCCTACGTCCTGAGCAGTTCTTC.

The rearrangement joins TRBV5-5 to TRBJ1-5; D unresolved. Germline V gene data show CDR1 as SGHKS and CDR2 as YYEKEE (reference sequence). The CDR3 spans 14 residues. Trimming removed 1 base at V and 4 bases at J, with 9 bases between. The CDR3 protein is CASSLSSLNQPQHF. In nucleotides, the CDR3 is TGTGCCAGCAGCTTGAGTAGTTTAAATCAGCCCCAGCATTTT.

This clone turned up a few times. The genes are TRBV10-3 and TRBJ1-2; D unresolved. Germline CDR1 reads ENHRY; CDR2 reads SYGVKD. V was trimmed by 7 bases and J by 3 bases, leaving 9 bases between them. The CDR3 consists of 12 residues. The CDR3 protein is CAIKAGDYGYTF. The CDR3 coding sequence is TGTGCCATCAAAGCCGGGGACTATGGCTACACCTTC.

This clone appeared once. The J gene is TRBJ1-5, the V gene TRBV18; 8 bases fit TRBD1. V trimming: 4 bases; J trimming: 4 bases; junction bases outside the gene matches: 3. The germline gives CDR1 KGHSH, CDR2 LQKENI. The CDR3 has 14 amino acids. CDR3 in DNA: TGTGCCAGCTCACAGACAGGGGATAATCAGCCCCAGCATTTT. Amino acid sequence: CASSQTGDNQPQHF.

CDR3 sequence reads: CASSPLGSKETQYF. CDR3 bases: TGTGCCAGCTCACCCCTAGGGAGCAAAGAGACCCAGTACTTC. The chain uses TRBV18 and TRBJ2-5; tentatively, D is TRBD2 (5 bases). CDR3 length equals 14 residues. Germline V gene data show CDR1 as KGHSH and CDR2 as LQKENI. V dropped 3 bases and J dropped 3 bases, with 11 bases sitting between them.

The gene calls are TRBV11-2 and TRBJ1-1, with 10 bases that match TRBD1. CDR3 length equals 15 residues. Germline CDR1 reads SGHAT; CDR2 reads FQNNGV. The trim removed 5 bases at V and 6 bases at J, leaving 9 bases unmatched. The CDR3 DNA reads TGTGCCAGCAGCAACCGGGACAGGGGTTGGGCTGAAGCTTTCTTT. It specifies CASSNRDRGWAEAFF.